This T cell receptor (beta chain) was captured in a study of blood T cell repertoires in COVID-19. Study-wide context: Sites in the United States, Italy and Spain provided acute and convalescent COVID-19 samples. PBMCs, B-cell-depleted T cells, or T cells were the source of the cDNA or gDNA that made up the material.

This clone has just a few counts. Original data processing: Estimates of nucleated cell counts were drawn from the amplification of reference gene primers. Clones were read by immunoSEQ multiplex PCR, and TCRdb kept only the in-frame ones, dropping some. V and J calls and clone size are those listed in that table; D and trimming were worked out from the DNA. The data contain about 89,000 clones, approximately 90% of them singletons. Sequenced input: peripheral blood. The clonotype originates from a human donor with active COVID-19. The donor label of this sample is uncertain.

The CDR3 coding sequence is TGTGCCAGCAGCTTGCACGGGGTGAGCTCCTACGAGCAGTACTTC. It translates to CASSLHGVSSYEQYF. The V call is TRBV5-4, the J call TRBJ2-7, with D perhaps matching TRBD2 (5 bases). Germline CDR1 and CDR2: SGHNT and YYREEE (reference sequence). V gave up 1 base and J gave up 0 bases, with 11 bases separating them. This CDR3 contains 15 residues.